This T cell receptor beta chain appears in the sequencing data of a study of blood T cell repertoires in COVID-19. At the level of the study: Collection of acute and convalescent COVID-19 samples took place in the United States, Italy and Spain. In each case, the material was cDNA or gDNA derived from T cells, B-cell-depleted T cells, or PBMCs.

Authors' methods: Counts of nucleated cells, estimated from reference gene primer amplification, were obtained. Assay: immunoSEQ multiplex PCR; the TCRdb copy retains only in-frame clones and omits some. Clonal size and the V and J genes are those of that table, whereas D and trimming came from the DNA. The table lists about 100,000 clones, around four fifths of them singletons. V was cut by 6 bases and J by 14 bases, with 14 bases left in between. Germline V gene data show CDR1 as MNHNS and CDR2 as SASEGT. CDR3 length: 12 amino acids. The sample consisted of peripheral blood. The J gene is TRBJ1-6, the V gene TRBV6-1, with D maybe TRBD1 (5 bases). The clonotype comes from a man between 65 and 85 years old with active or convalescent COVID-19. DNA for the CDR3: TGTGCCAGCAGACAGACAGTCGGCACCCTCCACTTT. Translating gives CASRQTVGTLHF.